This entry describes one T cell receptor beta chain. The sample comes from a study of blood T cell repertoires in COVID-19. Seattle researchers signed up patients amid active infection and tracked them longitudinally. CDR1 LGHDT and CDR2 YNNKEL come from the germline V gene (reference sequence). The V end lost 5 bases, the J end lost 3 bases, and 25 bases lay between the germline ends. The CDR3 has 18 amino acids. Original processing notes: Estimated nucleated cell counts came from reference gene primer amplification. Method: immunoSEQ multiplex PCR; TCRdb's copy keeps in-frame clones and lacks some. For V, J and clone size, that table is used; D and trimming come from the DNA. The data hold 100,000 to 150,000 clones, with around 82% observed a single time.

This sequence joins TRBV3-1 (or the pseudogene TRBV3-2) and TRBJ1-1; D not certain. The sequenced sample was peripheral blood. This clonotype was obtained from a man under 40 with COVID-19, enrolled during active disease. The CDR3 sequence is CASSSSSPGYRRDTEAFF. The CDR3 DNA follows: TGTGCCAGCAGCTCTTCCAGTCCGGGATATCGGAGGGACACTGAAGCTTTCTTT.